This TCR beta chain was recovered during a study of blood T cells in healthy people across ages. The sample holds a few counts of this clonotype. CDR3 size: 16 residues. Per the germline V gene, CDR1 is SGHRS and CDR2 is YFSETQ. The V end lost 0 bases, the J end lost 1 base, and 11 bases lay between the germline ends. Using a J-beta primer mix together with a sample-barcoded 5' primer, a second PCR was run for roughly 7 to 11 cycles. TCRdb analysed the 5' RACE reads with MiXCR anew, one entry per CDR3 protein. The data show fewer than 1.5 million distinct CDR3 sequences, approximately 42% seen once. The sample was blood. This receptor was identified in a woman younger than 35 in good health. The chain combines TRBV5-1 with TRBJ2-1, with D tentatively TRBD1 or TRBD2 (5 bases each). The CDR3 is CASSLVSGRSYNEQFF. The CDR3 DNA reads as TGCGCCAGCAGCTTGGTTTCGGGGCGGTCCTACAATGAGCAGTTCTTC.